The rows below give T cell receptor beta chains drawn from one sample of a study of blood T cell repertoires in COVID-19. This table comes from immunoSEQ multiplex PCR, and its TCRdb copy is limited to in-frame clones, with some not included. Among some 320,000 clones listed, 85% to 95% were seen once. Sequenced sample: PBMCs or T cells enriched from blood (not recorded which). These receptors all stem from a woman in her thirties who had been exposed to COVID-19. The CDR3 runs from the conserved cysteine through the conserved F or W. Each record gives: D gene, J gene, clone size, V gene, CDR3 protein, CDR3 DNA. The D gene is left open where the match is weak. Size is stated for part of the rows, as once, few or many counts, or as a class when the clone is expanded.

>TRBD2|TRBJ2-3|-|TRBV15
CATSREAQTSGSTDTQYF
TGTGCCACCAGCAGAGAGGCCCAGACTAGCGGGAGCACAGATACGCAGTATTTT
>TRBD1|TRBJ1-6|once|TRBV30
CAWTFSGEGAGSPLHF
TGTGCCTGGACCTTTAGCGGGGAGGGGGCAGGTTCACCCCTCCACTTT
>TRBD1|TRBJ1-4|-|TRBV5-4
CASSQGTGGYGEKLFF
TGTGCCAGCAGCCAGGGGACAGGGGGCTATGGTGAAAAACTGTTTTTT
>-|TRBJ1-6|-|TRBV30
CAWSVKGGGDFSPLHF
TGTGCCTGGAGTGTAAAAGGGGGAGGGGACTTTTCACCCCTCCACTTT
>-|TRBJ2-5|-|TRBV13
CASSSRKQLQETQYF
TGTGCCAGCAGCTCCCGGAAACAGCTCCAAGAGACCCAGTACTTC
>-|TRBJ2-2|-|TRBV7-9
CASSPTQDTGELFF
TGTGCCAGCAGCCCCACTCAGGACACCGGGGAGCTGTTTTTT
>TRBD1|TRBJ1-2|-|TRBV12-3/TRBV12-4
CASTLIRGLGYTF
TGTGCCAGCACCCTCATAAGGGGGCTCGGCTACACCTTC
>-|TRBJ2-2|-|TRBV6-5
CASSYAGTPNTGELFF
TGTGCCAGCAGTTACGCCGGGACACCGAACACCGGGGAGCTGTTTTTT
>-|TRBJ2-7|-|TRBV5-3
CARSSSLARQTYEQYF
TGTGCCAGAAGCTCATCCCTCGCCCGACAGACCTACGAGCAGTACTTC
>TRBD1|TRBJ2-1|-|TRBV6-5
CASSDRGQGFDEQFF
TGTGCCAGCAGCGACCGCGGACAGGGGTTCGATGAGCAGTTCTTC
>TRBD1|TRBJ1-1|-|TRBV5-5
CASSKDRVNTEAFF
TGTGCCAGCAGCAAGGACAGGGTGAACACTGAAGCTTTCTTT
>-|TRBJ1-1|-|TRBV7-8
CASSYVNLGTEAFF
TGTGCCAGCAGCTACGTAAATCTGGGGACAGAAGCTTTCTTT
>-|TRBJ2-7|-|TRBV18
CASSDGREQYF
TGTGCCAGCTCAGATGGGAGGGAGCAGTACTTC
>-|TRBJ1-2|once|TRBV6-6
CASRQGNYGYTF
TGTGCCAGCAGACAGGGAAACTATGGCTACACCTTC
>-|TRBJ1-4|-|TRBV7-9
CASSLGRGRIEKLFF
TGTGCCAGCAGCTTAGGTCGCGGTAGGATTGAAAAACTGTTTTTT
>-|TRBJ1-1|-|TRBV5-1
CASSFAPGSTEAFF
TGCGCCAGCAGCTTTGCCCCAGGATCCACTGAAGCTTTCTTT
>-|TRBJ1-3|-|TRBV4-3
CASSQDPGWTGNTIYF
TGCGCCAGCAGCCAAGATCCGGGGTGGACTGGAAACACCATATATTTT
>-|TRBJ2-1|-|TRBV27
CASSPRGEQFF
TGTGCCAGCAGTCCCCGAGGTGAGCAGTTCTTC
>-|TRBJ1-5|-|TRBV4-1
CASSQEGRARGPQHF
TGCGCCAGCAGCCAAGAGGGGAGGGCGAGGGGGCCCCAGCATTTT
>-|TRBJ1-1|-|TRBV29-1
CSVDGGLNTEAFF
TGCAGCGTTGACGGCGGGCTGAACACTGAAGCTTTCTTT
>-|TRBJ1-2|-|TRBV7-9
CASSPPGDYGYTF
TGTGCCAGCAGCCCGCCGGGGGACTATGGCTACACCTTC
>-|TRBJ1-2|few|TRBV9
CASSVGITGDDYGYTF
TGTGCCAGCAGCGTAGGGATCACGGGAGACGACTATGGCTACACCTTC
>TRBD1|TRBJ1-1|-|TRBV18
CASSPNRGNTEAFF
TGTGCCAGCTCACCAAACAGGGGAAACACTGAAGCTTTCTTT
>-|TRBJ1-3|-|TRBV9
CASTDSGNTIYF
TGTGCCAGCACAGACTCTGGAAACACCATATATTTT
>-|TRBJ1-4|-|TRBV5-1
CASSWRIDEKLFF
TGCGCCAGCAGCTGGCGGATTGATGAAAAACTGTTTTTT
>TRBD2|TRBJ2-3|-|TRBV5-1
CASPLAGDTDTQYF
TGCGCCAGCCCACTAGCGGGGGATACAGATACGCAGTATTTT
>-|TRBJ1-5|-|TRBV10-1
CARTGDSNQPQHF
TGCGCCAGGACAGGAGATAGCAATCAGCCCCAGCATTTT
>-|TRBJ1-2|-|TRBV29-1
CSVEVREFYGYTF
TGCAGCGTTGAAGTAAGAGAGTTCTATGGCTACACCTTC
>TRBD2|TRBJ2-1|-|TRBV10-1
CASSESGLADYNEQFF
TGCGCCAGCAGTGAGTCTGGACTAGCAGACTACAATGAGCAGTTCTTC
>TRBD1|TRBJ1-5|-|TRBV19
CASSIEGTGWNQPQHF
TGTGCCAGTAGTATAGAAGGGACAGGGTGGAATCAGCCCCAGCATTTT
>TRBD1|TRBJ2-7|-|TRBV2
CASRRAGQGYEQYF
TGTGCCAGCAGACGCGCGGGACAGGGCTACGAGCAGTACTTC
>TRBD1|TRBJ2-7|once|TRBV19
CASSPGQGAYEQYF
TGTGCCAGTAGTCCGGGACAGGGGGCATACGAGCAGTACTTC
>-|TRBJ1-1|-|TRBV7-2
CASSLVAGVNTEAFF
TGTGCCAGCAGCTTAGTCGCAGGGGTGAACACTGAAGCTTTCTTT
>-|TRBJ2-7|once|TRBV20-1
CSASPRVASYEQYF
TGCAGTGCTAGTCCTCGCGTAGCCTCCTACGAGCAGTACTTC
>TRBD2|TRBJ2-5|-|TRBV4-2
CASSQVVGRGQRGETQYF
TGTGCCAGCAGCCAAGTGGTAGGGCGGGGCCAGCGGGGGGAGACCCAGTACTTC
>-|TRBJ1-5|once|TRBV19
CASSIWDSGNQPQHF
TGTGCCAGTAGTATTTGGGACTCGGGCAATCAGCCCCAGCATTTT
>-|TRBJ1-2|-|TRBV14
CASSQLGGDRDGYTF
TGTGCCAGCAGCCAACTCGGGGGAGATCGCGATGGCTACACCTTC
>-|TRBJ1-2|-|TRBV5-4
CASSLGGFGDYGYTF
TGTGCCAGCAGCTTGGGAGGGTTCGGGGACTATGGCTACACCTTC
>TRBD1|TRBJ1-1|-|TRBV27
CASSLWGQGNTEAFF
TGTGCCAGCAGTCTATGGGGACAGGGGAACACTGAAGCTTTCTTT
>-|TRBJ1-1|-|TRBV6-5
CASSIAGQSTEAFF
TGTGCCAGCAGCATAGCAGGGCAAAGTACTGAAGCTTTCTTT
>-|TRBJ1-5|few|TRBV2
CASRPTGLGRDQPQHF
TGTGCCAGCAGGCCTACAGGGCTAGGGCGGGATCAGCCCCAGCATTTT
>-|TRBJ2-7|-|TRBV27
CASARGAGVSYEQYF
TGTGCCAGCGCAAGAGGGGCAGGGGTATCCTACGAGCAGTACTTC
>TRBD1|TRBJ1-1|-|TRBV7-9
CASSLGGDSMNTEAFF
TGTGCCAGCAGCTTAGGGGGGGACAGCATGAACACTGAAGCTTTCTTT
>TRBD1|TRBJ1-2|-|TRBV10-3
CAISQPGTEGNHGYTF
TGTGCCATCAGTCAACCGGGGACAGAGGGGAATCATGGCTACACCTTC
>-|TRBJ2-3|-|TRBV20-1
CSASLRVRTDTQYF
TGCAGTGCTAGTCTCCGGGTCCGAACAGATACGCAGTATTTT
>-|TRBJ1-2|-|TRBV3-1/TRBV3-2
CASSQDPRSYGYTF
TGTGCCAGCAGCCAAGACCCGCGGAGCTATGGCTACACCTTC
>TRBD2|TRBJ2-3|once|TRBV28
CASTSGGNTDTQYF
TGTGCCAGCACTAGCGGAGGGAACACAGATACGCAGTATTTT
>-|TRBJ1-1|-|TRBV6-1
CASSERRGNTEAFF
TGTGCCAGCAGTGAAAGACGGGGGAACACTGAAGCTTTCTTT
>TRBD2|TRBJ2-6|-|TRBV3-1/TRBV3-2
CASSRGGVNSGANVLTF
TGTGCCAGCAGCCGGGGAGGGGTAAACTCTGGGGCCAACGTCCTGACTTTC
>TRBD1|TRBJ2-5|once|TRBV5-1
CASSLQGRSETQYF
TGCGCCAGCAGCTTACAGGGGCGCTCAGAGACCCAGTACTTC
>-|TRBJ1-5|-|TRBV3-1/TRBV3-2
CASSQGSHW
TGTGCCAGCAGCCAAGGGAGCCATTGG
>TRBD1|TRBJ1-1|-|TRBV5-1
CATRGQTNTEAFF
TGCGCCACTAGGGGACAGACGAACACTGAAGCTTTCTTT
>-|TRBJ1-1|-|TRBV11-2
CASSLLAGSVNTEAFF
TGTGCCAGCAGCTTACTGGCAGGGTCGGTGAACACTGAAGCTTTCTTT
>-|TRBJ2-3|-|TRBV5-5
CASSYRVSTDTQYF
TGTGCCAGCAGCTACAGGGTTAGCACAGATACGCAGTATTTT
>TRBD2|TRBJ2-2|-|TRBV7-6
CASSLALGGETGELFF
TGTGCCAGCAGCTTAGCCCTCGGGGGGGAGACCGGGGAGCTGTTTTTT